This T cell receptor (beta chain) was sequenced in a study of cytomegalovirus exposure and HLA in healthy donors. General study findings and limits: A later analysis revealed that TCR association rates differed between HLA loci, peaking at DRB1 and bottoming out at HLA-C.

Per germline, CDR1 SQVTM and CDR2 ANQGSEA. Trimming left V 6 bases short and J 1 base short, with 9 bases between. The CDR3 extends over 12 amino acids. PCR employed 60 Vbeta and 13 Jbeta primers. Data came from immunoSEQ multiplex PCR; TCRdb stores just in-frame clones and leaves some out. The profile shows under 250,000 clones, 79% of them singletons. As for this clone: Its antigen is not known.

The J gene is TRBJ2-5, the V gene TRBV29-1, with D possibly TRBD1 on 6 matching bases. The specimen sequenced was PBMCs. The TCR comes from a man aged 45-65 years in good health and CMV-seronegative. This chain's CDR3 is CSVDRSQETQYF. The CDR3 DNA follows: TGCAGCGTCGACAGGAGCCAAGAGACCCAGTACTTC.